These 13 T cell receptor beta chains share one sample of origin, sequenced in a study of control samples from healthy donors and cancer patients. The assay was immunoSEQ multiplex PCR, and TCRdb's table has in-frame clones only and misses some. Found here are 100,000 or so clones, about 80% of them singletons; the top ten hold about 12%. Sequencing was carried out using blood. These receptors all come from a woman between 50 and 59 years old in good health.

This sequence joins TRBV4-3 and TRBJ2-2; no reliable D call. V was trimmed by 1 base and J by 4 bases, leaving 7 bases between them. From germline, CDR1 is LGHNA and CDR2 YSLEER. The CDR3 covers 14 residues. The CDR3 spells CASSQGRLTGELFF. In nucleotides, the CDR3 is TGCGCCAGCAGCCAAGGGCGGCTCACCGGGGAGCTGTTTTTT.

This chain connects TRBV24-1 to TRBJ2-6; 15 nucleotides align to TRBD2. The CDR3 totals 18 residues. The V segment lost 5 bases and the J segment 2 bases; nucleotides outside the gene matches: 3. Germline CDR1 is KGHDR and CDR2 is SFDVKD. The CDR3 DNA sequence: TGTGCCACCAGTGCCGGACTAGCGGGAGGGCCTGGGGCCAACGTCCTGACTTTC. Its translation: CATSAGLAGGPGANVLTF.

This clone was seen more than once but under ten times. CDR3 bases: TGTGCCACCAGTGGGACAGGGGACGAAAAACTGTTTTTT. The encoded protein is CATSGTGDEKLFF. The rearrangement links TRBV24-1 to TRBJ1-4, with TRBD1 identical over 9 bases. Germline V gives CDR1 KGHDR, CDR2 SFDVKD. V lost 5 bases and J lost 8; bases outside the gene matches: 2. The CDR3 has 13 amino acids.

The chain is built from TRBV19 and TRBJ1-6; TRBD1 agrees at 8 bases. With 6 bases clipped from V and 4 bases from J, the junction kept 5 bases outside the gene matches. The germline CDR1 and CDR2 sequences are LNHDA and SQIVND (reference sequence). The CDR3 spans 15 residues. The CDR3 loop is CASRTGVQYNSPLHF. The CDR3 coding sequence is TGTGCCAGTAGGACAGGGGTTCAATATAATTCACCCCTCCACTTT.

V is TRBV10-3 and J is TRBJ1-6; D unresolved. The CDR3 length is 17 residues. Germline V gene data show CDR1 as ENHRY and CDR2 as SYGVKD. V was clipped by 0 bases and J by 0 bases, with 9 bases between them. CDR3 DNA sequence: TGTGCCATCAGTGAGTCCCCCAAAGACTCCTATAATTCACCCCTCCACTTT. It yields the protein CAISESPKDSYNSPLHF.

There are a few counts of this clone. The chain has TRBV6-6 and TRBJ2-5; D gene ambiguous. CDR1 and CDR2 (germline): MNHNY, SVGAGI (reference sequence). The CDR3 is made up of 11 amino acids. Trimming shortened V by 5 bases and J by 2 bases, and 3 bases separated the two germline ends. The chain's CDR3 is CASSEQETQYF. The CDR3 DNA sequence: TGTGCCAGCAGTGAACAAGAGACCCAGTACTTC.

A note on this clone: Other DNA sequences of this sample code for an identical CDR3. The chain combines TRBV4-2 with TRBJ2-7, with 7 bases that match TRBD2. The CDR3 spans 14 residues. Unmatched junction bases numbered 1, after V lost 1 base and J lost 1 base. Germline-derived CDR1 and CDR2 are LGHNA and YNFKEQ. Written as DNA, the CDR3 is TGTGCCAGCAGCCAAGGGGGGGGGTCCTACGAGCAGTACTTC. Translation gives CASSQGGGSYEQYF.

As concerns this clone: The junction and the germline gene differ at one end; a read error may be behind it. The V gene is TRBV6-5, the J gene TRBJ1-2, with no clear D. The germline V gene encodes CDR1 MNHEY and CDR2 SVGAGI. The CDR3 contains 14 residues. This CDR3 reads CASSPRTDGYGCTF. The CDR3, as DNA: TGTGCCAGCAGTCCAAGGACGGATGGCTATGGCTGCACCTTC.

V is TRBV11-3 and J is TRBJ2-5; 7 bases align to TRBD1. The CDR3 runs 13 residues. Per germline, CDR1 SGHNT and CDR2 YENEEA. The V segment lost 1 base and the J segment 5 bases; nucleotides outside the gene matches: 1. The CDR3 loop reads CASSLVQGETQYF. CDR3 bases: TGTGCCAGCAGCTTAGTACAGGGGGAGACCCAGTACTTC.

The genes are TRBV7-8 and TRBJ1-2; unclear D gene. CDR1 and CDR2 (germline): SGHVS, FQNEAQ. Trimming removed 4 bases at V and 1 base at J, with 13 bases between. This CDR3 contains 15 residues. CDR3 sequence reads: CASSSGRADNYGYTF. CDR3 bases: TGTGCCAGCAGCTCGGGGAGAGCAGATAACTATGGCTACACCTTC.

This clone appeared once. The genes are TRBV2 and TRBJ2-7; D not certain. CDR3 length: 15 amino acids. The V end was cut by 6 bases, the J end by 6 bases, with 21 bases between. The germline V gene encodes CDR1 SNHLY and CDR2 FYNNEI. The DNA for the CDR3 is TGTGCCAGCAGGAAAGACCTGACCACGGGTCCCGAGCAGTACTTC. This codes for CASRKDLTTGPEQYF.

The CDR3 loop reads CSANRENGYTF. CDR3 DNA sequence: TGCAGTGCTAACAGGGAAAATGGCTACACCTTC. The chain combines TRBV20-1 with TRBJ1-2; D is perhaps TRBD1 (6 bases). V lost 4 bases and J 6 bases, leaving 9 bases between the germline ends. The CDR3 contains 11 residues. Germline loops: CDR1 DFQATT, CDR2 SNEGSKA (reference sequence).

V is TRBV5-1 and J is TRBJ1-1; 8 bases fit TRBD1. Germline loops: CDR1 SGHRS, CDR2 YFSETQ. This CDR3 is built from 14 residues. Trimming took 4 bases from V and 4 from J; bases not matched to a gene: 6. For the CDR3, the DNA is TGCGCCAGCAGCGCCGGGACAGGCAGCACTGAAGCTTTCTTT. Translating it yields CASSAGTGSTEAFF.